This T cell receptor beta chain was identified in a study of Graves' ophthalmopathy and Graves' hyperthyroidism. Investigators amplified TCR beta CDR3 regions from RNA transcripts. Scientists carried out first-round RT-PCR using HTBI primers and then a second-round multiplex PCR. TCRdb called the multiplex PCR reads again in MiXCR, with one record for every CDR3 protein. The sample includes 500,000 to 800,000 distinct CDR3 sequences, 35% to 45% of them seen just once. This CDR3 comprises 18 residues. Losses at the gene ends were 3 bases for V and 2 bases for J; bases not matched to a gene: 11. The germline CDR1 and CDR2 sequences are SGHNT and YENEEA.

This receptor was taken from an adult man with Graves' ophthalmopathy. Sequenced sample: peripheral blood. The V gene is TRBV11-3, the J gene TRBJ2-7; 12 nucleotides match TRBD1. CDR3 residues: CASSLRGTGGYETYEQYF. The CDR3 bases are TGTGCCAGCAGCTTGCGTGGGACAGGGGGCTACGAAACCTACGAGCAGTACTTC.